This T cell receptor (beta chain) was documented in a study of blood T cells in healthy people across ages. CDR3 length: 17 amino acids. The J segment lost 1 base and the V segment lost 1 base, leaving 6 bases of the junction unmatched. Germline loops: CDR1 MNHNS, CDR2 SASEGT. With a J-beta primer mix and a sample-barcoded 5' primer, a second PCR ran about 7 to 12 cycles. TCRdb reprocessed the 5' RACE reads via MiXCR and lists one record per CDR3 protein. The sample includes 1.6 million or so distinct CDR3 sequences, about 31% seen only once; the top ten take about 11%. Study results and caveats: Estimated diversity that came from one million T cells was considered an underestimate.

This clonotype was seen a handful of times. The antigen remains unidentified. V and J are TRBV6-1 and TRBJ2-3, with TRBD1 identical over 9 bases. The sequence was collected from a woman in her thirties in good health. Sequenced input: blood. The CDR3 is CASSEDTGGKGTDTQYF. In nucleotides, the CDR3 is TGTGCCAGCAGTGAAGATACAGGGGGCAAAGGCACAGATACGCAGTATTTT.